A selection of T cell receptor beta chains follows, all from one sample in a study of blood T cell repertoires in COVID-19. TCRdb keeps only in-frame clones here, not all; method: immunoSEQ multiplex PCR. Of roughly 310,000 clones listed, 90% are singletons. Sample: PBMCs or T cells enriched from blood (not recorded which). These receptors originate from a man in his 60s who had recovered from COVID-19. Each CDR3 is given with its conserved first and last residue. Each record gives: D gene, clone size, J gene, V gene, CDR3 protein, CDR3 DNA. D genes are given only for firm matches. Clone size is given for some rows only: seen once, a few or many times, or a class if the clone is expanded.

>TRBD1|-|TRBJ1-1|TRBV5-5
CASSTWDSTEAFF
TGTGCCAGCAGCACTTGGGACAGCACTGAAGCTTTCTTT
>-|-|TRBJ1-2|TRBV5-8
CASSLPRIYGYTF
TGTGCCAGCAGCTTGCCCCGTATATATGGCTACACCTTC
>-|-|TRBJ1-5|TRBV6-1
CASSDTGSPNQPQHF
TGTGCCAGCAGTGACACAGGGAGCCCCAATCAGCCCCAGCATTTT
>-|few|TRBJ2-7|TRBV28
CASSLTGRIPYEQYF
TGTGCCAGCAGTTTAACAGGGAGAATCCCCTACGAGCAGTACTTC
>TRBD2|once|TRBJ2-1|TRBV6-2/TRBV6-3
CASSVVLAGGPHFWFF
TGTGCCAGCAGTGTCGTTCTAGCGGGGGGGCCGCATTTCTGGTTCTTC
>TRBD2|-|TRBJ2-7|TRBV7-9
CASAWGGPYEQYF
TGTGCCAGCGCCTGGGGGGGACCCTACGAGCAGTACTTC
>-|-|TRBJ2-3|TRBV2
CASKIFSTSTDTQYF
TGTGCCAGCAAGATTTTCTCAACTAGCACAGATACGCAGTATTTT
>TRBD2|-|TRBJ2-1|TRBV10-2
CASSESSGRAGGEQFF
TGCGCCAGCAGTGAGAGTAGCGGGAGGGCCGGTGGTGAGCAGTTCTTC
>-|many|TRBJ1-1|TRBV4-1
CASSQPTARGEAFF
TGCGCCAGCAGCCAACCTACAGCACGGGGTGAAGCTTTCTTT
>-|-|TRBJ1-1|TRBV24-1
CATSDTVGVEAFF
TGTGCCACCAGTGATACCGTCGGGGTAGAAGCTTTCTTT
>-|once|TRBJ1-1|TRBV3-1/TRBV3-2
CASSQRGRPEAFF
TGTGCCAGCAGCCAACGTGGGAGGCCTGAAGCTTTCTTT
>-|-|TRBJ1-2|TRBV12-3/TRBV12-4
CASGGSGDYGYTF
TGTGCCAGCGGGGGGTCGGGGGACTATGGCTACACCTTC
>-|-|TRBJ2-2|TRBV2
CASTSQSNTGELFF
TGTGCCAGCACGTCCCAGTCGAACACCGGGGAGCTGTTTTTT
>-|-|TRBJ2-5|TRBV5-6
CASSPRQIQETQYF
TGTGCCAGCAGCCCTCGCCAGATCCAAGAGACCCAGTACTTC
>-|-|TRBJ2-3|TRBV6-5
CASRFGDTQYF
TGTGCCAGCAGGTTCGGGGATACGCAGTATTTT
>-|-|TRBJ2-2|TRBV9
CASSPRLILYTGELFF
TGTGCCAGCAGCCCCCGCCTAATACTATACACCGGGGAGCTGTTTTTT
>TRBD1|-|TRBJ1-1|TRBV9
CASSRTDRVYTEAFF
TGTGCCAGCAGCCGAACGGACAGGGTTTATACTGAAGCTTTCTTT
>-|-|TRBJ2-3|TRBV6-5
CASSHPARTPQYF
TGTGCCAGCAGTCACCCTGCCCGTACACCGCAGTATTTT
>TRBD1|-|TRBJ2-7|TRBV7-9
CASSPTGASYEQYF
TGTGCCAGCAGCCCTACAGGGGCCTCCTACGAGCAGTACTTC
>TRBD2|-|TRBJ2-1|TRBV7-9
CASSPPTSGGHNEQFF
TGTGCCAGCAGCCCGCCGACTAGCGGGGGCCACAATGAGCAGTTCTTC
>-|-|TRBJ1-2|TRBV19
CASKRTVYYGYTF
TGTGCCAGTAAACGGACAGTCTACTATGGCTACACCTTC
>-|-|TRBJ1-2|TRBV6-1
CASSDRVGGYTF
TGTGCCAGCAGTGACAGGGTAGGGGGCTACACCTTC
>TRBD1|-|TRBJ1-1|TRBV29-1
CSGTGGGTEAFF
TGCAGCGGCACAGGGGGCGGCACTGAAGCTTTCTTT
>-|-|TRBJ1-5|TRBV9
CASSVGPGSNQPQHF
TGTGCCAGCAGCGTAGGGCCGGGGAGCAATCAGCCCCAGCATTTT
>-|-|TRBJ2-7|TRBV24-1
CATSETGAYEQYF
TGTGCCACCAGTGAGACGGGAGCCTACGAGCAGTACTTC
>-|few|TRBJ2-3|TRBV6-4
CASSRAGTDTQYF
TGTGCCAGCAGTAGAGCCGGTACAGATACGCAGTATTTT
>TRBD2|once|TRBJ2-1|TRBV13
CASSFTSRLAVNEQFF
TGTGCCAGCAGCTTTACCTCCCGACTAGCGGTCAATGAGCAGTTCTTC
>TRBD1|-|TRBJ1-2|TRBV7-9
CASSASGTGFGYTF
TGTGCCAGCAGCGCCTCCGGGACAGGTTTTGGCTACACCTTC
>-|-|TRBJ2-7|TRBV4-1
CASSLRDKANEQYF
TGCGCCAGCAGCCTCCGGGACAAGGCCAACGAGCAGTACTTC
>TRBD2|-|TRBJ2-2|TRBV27
CASSFRAATSGGTGELFF
TGTGCCAGCAGTTTCCGCGCGGCGACTAGCGGGGGCACCGGGGAGCTGTTTTTT
>-|-|TRBJ1-2|TRBV3-1/TRBV3-2
CASSQDRASGYTF
TGTGCCAGCAGCCAAGACAGGGCGAGTGGCTACACCTTC
>TRBD2|once|TRBJ2-7|TRBV5-5
CASSWEGIPYEQYF
TGTGCCAGCAGCTGGGAGGGAATTCCCTACGAGCAGTACTTC
>-|-|TRBJ2-7|TRBV7-9
CASSLGQGGYEQYF
TGTGCCAGCAGCTTAGGACAGGGAGGTTACGAGCAGTACTTC
>TRBD2|-|TRBJ2-3|TRBV10-3
CAISGTSAGASTDTQYF
TGTGCCATCAGTGGGACTAGCGCGGGGGCGAGCACAGATACGCAGTATTTT
>-|-|TRBJ1-2|TRBV2
CASTGTNTNYGYTF
TGTGCCAGCACCGGGACAAACACTAACTATGGCTACACCTTC
>TRBD2|-|TRBJ2-7|TRBV11-3
CASSGLAGGHEQYF
TGTGCCAGCAGCGGACTAGCGGGAGGGCATGAGCAGTACTTC
>-|once|TRBJ2-1|TRBV18
CASSPDWGRVGNEQFF
TGTGCCAGCTCACCGGATTGGGGCAGGGTTGGCAATGAGCAGTTCTTC
>-|-|TRBJ1-5|TRBV27
CASSSRAGAMSNQPQHF
TGTGCCAGCAGTTCTCGCGCTGGGGCAATGTCTAATCAGCCCCAGCATTTT
>TRBD1|once|TRBJ1-3|TRBV29-1
CSVQGQGLGNTIYF
TGCAGCGTGCAAGGACAGGGCTTAGGAAACACCATATATTTT
>-|-|TRBJ1-3|TRBV7-8
CASSLSGGTTRGNTIYF
TGTGCCAGCAGCTTATCCGGGGGAACGACGCGTGGAAACACCATATATTTT
>-|-|TRBJ2-5|TRBV18
CASSPPEGAQTQYF
TGTGCCAGCTCACCACCGGAGGGGGCGCAGACCCAGTACTTC
>-|-|TRBJ1-6|TRBV15
CATSRGLSSYNSPLHF
TGTGCCACCAGCAGAGGACTCAGCTCCTATAATTCACCCCTCCACTTT
>TRBD1|-|TRBJ2-7|TRBV7-8
CASSLAGQEVYEQYF
TGTGCCAGCAGCTTAGCGGGACAGGAGGTCTACGAGCAGTACTTC
>-|-|TRBJ2-2|TRBV7-3
CASSLTSGRNTGELFF
TGTGCCAGCAGCTTAACGTCCGGGAGAAACACCGGGGAGCTGTTTTTT
>TRBD1|-|TRBJ1-5|TRBV25-1
CASSGPPGTDNQPQHF
TGTGCCAGCAGTGGACCTCCCGGGACAGACAATCAGCCCCAGCATTTT
>-|-|TRBJ1-2|TRBV29-1
CSVDRGYGYTF
TGCAGCGTTGACCGGGGTTATGGCTACACCTTC
>TRBD1|-|TRBJ1-1|TRBV4-3
CASSHRQGSTEAFF
TGCGCCAGCAGCCATAGACAGGGGAGCACTGAAGCTTTCTTT
>-|-|TRBJ1-1|TRBV3-1/TRBV3-2
CASSLGQRNTEAFF
TGTGCCAGCAGCCTGGGACAAAGGAACACTGAAGCTTTCTTT
>-|-|TRBJ1-3|TRBV27
CASSLQRSGNTIYF
TGTGCCAGCAGTTTACAGCGCTCTGGAAACACCATATATTTT
>TRBD2|-|TRBJ2-2|TRBV6-5
CASTRGGLDTGELFF
TGTGCCAGCACCCGGGGGGGGCTGGACACCGGGGAGCTGTTTTTT
>-|-|TRBJ2-1|TRBV5-5
CASSLNGGRQFF
TGTGCCAGCAGCCTAAACGGGGGGCGGCAGTTCTTC
>-|-|TRBJ1-2|TRBV4-1
CASSPNPTTANYGYTF
TGCGCCAGCAGCCCCAACCCTACGACAGCTAACTATGGCTACACCTTC
>TRBD1|-|TRBJ1-2|TRBV3-1/TRBV3-2
CASSPGTGNTNYGYTF
TGTGCCAGCAGCCCCGGGACAGGGAACACGAACTATGGCTACACCTTC
>TRBD2|-|TRBJ2-3|TRBV6-5
CASSYATSGGADTQYF
TGTGCCAGCAGTTATGCGACTAGCGGGGGGGCAGATACGCAGTATTTT
>-|few|TRBJ1-2|TRBV6-1
CASSEAISANYGYTF
TGTGCCAGCAGTGAAGCCATCTCGGCTAACTATGGCTACACCTTC
>-|once|TRBJ1-1|TRBV6-5
CASGALWTEAFF
TGTGCCAGCGGGGCTTTGTGGACTGAAGCTTTCTTT
>-|once|TRBJ2-5|TRBV7-9
CASSLAQGGETQYF
TGTGCCAGCAGCTTAGCCCAGGGGGGCGAGACCCAGTACTTC